This TCR beta chain was profiled in a study of blood T cell repertoires in COVID-19. Overall study context: Sources were T cells, B-cell-depleted T cells, or PBMCs; the material itself was cDNA or gDNA.

This CDR3 is 13 amino acids long. V gave up 1 base and J gave up 9 bases, with 7 bases separating them. CDR1 is SEHNR, CDR2 FQNEAQ, per germline (reference sequence). Using immunoSEQ multiplex PCR, the repertoire was profiled, and TCRdb retains in-frame clones only, with some absent. The sample contains 250,000 to 350,000 clones, 75% to 90% of which appear only once. The chain uses TRBV7-9 and TRBJ1-6; D is unresolved. The sample taken for sequencing was peripheral blood. The source is a woman in her 30s with COVID-19, enrolled during active disease. In nucleotides, the CDR3 is TGTGCCAGCAGCTTAGGCCCGGGTTCACCCCTCCACTTT. Translating gives CASSLGPGSPLHF.